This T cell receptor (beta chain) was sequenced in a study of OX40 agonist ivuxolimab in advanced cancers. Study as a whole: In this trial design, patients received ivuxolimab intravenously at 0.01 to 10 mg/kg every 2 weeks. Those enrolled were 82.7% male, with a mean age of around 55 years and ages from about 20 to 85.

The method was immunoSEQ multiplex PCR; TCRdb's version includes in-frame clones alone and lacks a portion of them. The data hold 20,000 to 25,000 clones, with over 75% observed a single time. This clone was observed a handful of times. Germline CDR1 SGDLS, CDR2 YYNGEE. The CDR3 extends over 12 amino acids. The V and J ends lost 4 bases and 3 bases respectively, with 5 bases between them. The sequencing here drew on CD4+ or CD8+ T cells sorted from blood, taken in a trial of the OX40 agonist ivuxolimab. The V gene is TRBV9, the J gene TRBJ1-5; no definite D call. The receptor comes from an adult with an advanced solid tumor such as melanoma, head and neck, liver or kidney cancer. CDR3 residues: CASSPHNQPQHF. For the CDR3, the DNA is TGTGCCAGCAGCCCCCACAATCAGCCCCAGCATTTT. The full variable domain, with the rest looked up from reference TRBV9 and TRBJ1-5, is DSGVTQTPKHLITATGQRVTLRCSPRSGDLSVYWYQQSLDQGLQFLIQYYNGEERAKGNILERFSAQQFPDLHSELNLSSLELGDSALYFCASSPHNQPQHFGDGTRLSIL.